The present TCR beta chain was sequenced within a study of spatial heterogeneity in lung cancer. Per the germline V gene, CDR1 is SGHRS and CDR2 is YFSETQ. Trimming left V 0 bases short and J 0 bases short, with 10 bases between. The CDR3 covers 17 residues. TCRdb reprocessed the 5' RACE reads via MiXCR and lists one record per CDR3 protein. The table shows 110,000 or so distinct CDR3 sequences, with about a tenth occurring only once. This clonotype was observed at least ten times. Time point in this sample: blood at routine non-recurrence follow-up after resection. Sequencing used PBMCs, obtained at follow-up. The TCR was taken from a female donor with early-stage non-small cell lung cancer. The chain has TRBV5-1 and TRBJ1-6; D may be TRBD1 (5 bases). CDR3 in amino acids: CASSLDGQGSYNSPLHF. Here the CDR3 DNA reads TGCGCCAGCAGCTTGGATGGGCAGGGCTCCTATAATTCACCCCTCCACTTT.